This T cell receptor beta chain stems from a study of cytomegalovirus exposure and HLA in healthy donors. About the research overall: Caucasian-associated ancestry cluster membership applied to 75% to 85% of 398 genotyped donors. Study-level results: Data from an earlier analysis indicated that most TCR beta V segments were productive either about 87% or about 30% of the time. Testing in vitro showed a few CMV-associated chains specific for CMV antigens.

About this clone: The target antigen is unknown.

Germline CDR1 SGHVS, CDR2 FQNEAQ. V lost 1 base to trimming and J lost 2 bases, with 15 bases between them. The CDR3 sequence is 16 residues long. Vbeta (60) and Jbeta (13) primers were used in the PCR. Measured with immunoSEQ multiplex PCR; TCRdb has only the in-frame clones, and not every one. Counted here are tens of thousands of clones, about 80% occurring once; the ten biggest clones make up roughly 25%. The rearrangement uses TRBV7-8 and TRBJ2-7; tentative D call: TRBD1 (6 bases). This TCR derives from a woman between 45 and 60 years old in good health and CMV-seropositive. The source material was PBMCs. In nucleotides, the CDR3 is TGTGCCAGCAGCTTAGTGGGGGCAGGGCAAGCCTACGAGCAGTACTTC. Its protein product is CASSLVGAGQAYEQYF.